The clone carrying this T cell receptor beta chain was recorded once. This sequence may be a read error, since a much larger clone differs from it by one base. CDR3 length: 15 residues. The germline gives CDR1 LGHNA, CDR2 YSLEER. TCRdb called the 5' RACE reads again in MiXCR, with one record for every CDR3 protein. Of 75,000 to 95,000 distinct CDR3 sequences listed, roughly 5% are singletons. The record originates from a study of T cells of healthy individuals. J is TRBJ1-2 and V is TRBV4-3; no clear D gene. The sequence derives from a female donor in good health. Here the CDR3 DNA reads TGCGCCAGCAACCAAGAGTGGCAGCCGAGTTATGGCTACACCTTC. Protein product: CASNQEWQPSYGYTF.